This T cell receptor beta chain was recovered during a study of identical twins. On this clonotype itself: Its antigen remains unidentified. No conserved phenylalanine or tryptophan ends this CDR3, so it is likely a read error. The DNA is left out, because the CDR3 cannot be placed on it with certainty; the CDR3 is given as TCRdb lists it.

Overall study results and limits: Twins' excess sharing was less marked for out-of-frame beta sequences.

Template switching added a universal primer site; cDNA carried unique molecular identifiers. TCRdb called the 5' RACE reads again in MiXCR, with one record for every CDR3 protein. The sample has 300,000 to 350,000 distinct CDR3 sequences, 10% to 15% seen once. The data also belong to a second study, concerning yellow fever vaccine responses in identical twins.

The sequence came from a woman between 18 and 29 years old in good health. The sample was CD8+ T cells sorted from blood.

The CDR3 loop is CSVVVRGGMG. J is TRBJ2-7 and V is TRBV29-1; TRBD1, the table's D call, lacks a check against the DNA. The CDR3 length is 10 residues, termini included. CDR1 is SQVTM, CDR2 ANQGSEA, per germline.